This TCR beta chain comes out of a study of cytomegalovirus exposure and HLA in healthy donors. The repertoire was sequenced with immunoSEQ multiplex PCR; TCRdb's copy has only in-frame clones and lacks some. The sample has about 160,000 clones, about 89% seen once. This CDR3 has 14 amino acids. Trimming removed 6 bases at V and 4 bases at J, with 15 bases between. Germline-derived CDR1 and CDR2 are SNHLY and FYNNEI. The sample taken for sequencing was PBMCs. The gene calls are TRBV2 and TRBJ1-2; D not resolved. The source of this sequence is a woman under 30 in good health and CMV-seropositive. The DNA for the CDR3 is TGTGCCAGCAGCGAAAAGGTAGCAGTCTATGGCTACACCTTC. Translating it yields CASSEKVAVYGYTF.